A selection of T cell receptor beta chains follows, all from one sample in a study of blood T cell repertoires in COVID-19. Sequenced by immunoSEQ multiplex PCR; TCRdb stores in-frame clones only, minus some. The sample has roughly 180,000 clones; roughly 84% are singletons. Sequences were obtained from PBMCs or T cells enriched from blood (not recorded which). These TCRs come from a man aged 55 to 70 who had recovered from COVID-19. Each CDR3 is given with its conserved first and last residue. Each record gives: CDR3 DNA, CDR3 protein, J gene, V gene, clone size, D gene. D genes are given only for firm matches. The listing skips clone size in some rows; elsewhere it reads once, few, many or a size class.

CDR3 DNA: TGTGCCAGCAGCTTATATACCCCAGGACAGAGAAACACTGAAGCTTTCTTT
CDR3 protein: CASSLYTPGQRNTEAFF
J gene: TRBJ1-1
V gene: TRBV7-6
clone size: few
D gene: NA

CDR3 DNA: TGTGCCAGCAGTTTAAGGGGGACAGGGAGCTACGAGCAGTACTTC
CDR3 protein: CASSLRGTGSYEQYF
J gene: TRBJ2-7
V gene: TRBV28
clone size: NA
D gene: TRBD1

CDR3 DNA: TGTGCCAGCAGCTTGGTAGATTCTAACTATGGCTACACCTTC
CDR3 protein: CASSLVDSNYGYTF
J gene: TRBJ1-2
V gene: TRBV5-5
clone size: NA
D gene: NA

CDR3 DNA: TGTGCCAGCAGCTTGGCCCAGGGAACTACTGGCTACACCTTC
CDR3 protein: CASSLAQGTTGYTF
J gene: TRBJ1-2
V gene: TRBV5-6
clone size: NA
D gene: NA

CDR3 DNA: TGTGCCAGCAGCCCTAGTCGAACTCAGAGCACAGATACGCAGTATTTT
CDR3 protein: CASSPSRTQSTDTQYF
J gene: TRBJ2-3
V gene: TRBV7-2
clone size: NA
D gene: NA

CDR3 DNA: TGTGCCAGCAGTTGGCTCGTGGGACAGCATTCTAGCAATCAGCCCCAGCATTTT
CDR3 protein: CASSWLVGQHSSNQPQHF
J gene: TRBJ1-5
V gene: TRBV28
clone size: once
D gene: TRBD1

CDR3 DNA: TGTGCCAGCATTACAGGGAGCTACAATGAGCAGTTCTTC
CDR3 protein: CASITGSYNEQFF
J gene: TRBJ2-1
V gene: TRBV28
clone size: few
D gene: NA

CDR3 DNA: TGTGCCAGCAGCTTCGACAGGGTCCGCGAGCAGTACTTC
CDR3 protein: CASSFDRVREQYF
J gene: TRBJ2-7
V gene: TRBV5-4
clone size: NA
D gene: TRBD1

CDR3 DNA: TGTGCCAGCAGCTTAGGGGCATCCTACGAGCAGTACTTC
CDR3 protein: CASSLGASYEQYF
J gene: TRBJ2-7
V gene: TRBV7-3
clone size: NA
D gene: NA

CDR3 DNA: TGTGCCTCAGGACAGGGGGCGCTTGGGGCCAACGTCCTGACTTTC
CDR3 protein: CASGQGALGANVLTF
J gene: TRBJ2-6
V gene: TRBV30
clone size: NA
D gene: TRBD1

CDR3 DNA: TGTGCCAGCAGCTTTACGACTAGCGGGAGGTACGAGCAGTACTTC
CDR3 protein: CASSFTTSGRYEQYF
J gene: TRBJ2-7
V gene: TRBV5-4
clone size: NA
D gene: TRBD2

CDR3 DNA: TGTGCCAGCAGCGTAGGGGTGACAACGAACACCGGGGAGCTGTTTTTT
CDR3 protein: CASSVGVTTNTGELFF
J gene: TRBJ2-2
V gene: TRBV9
clone size: NA
D gene: NA

CDR3 DNA: TGTGCTAGCAGCACAAACAGGGGAGAGACCCAGTACTTC
CDR3 protein: CASSTNRGETQYF
J gene: TRBJ2-5
V gene: TRBV7-7
clone size: NA
D gene: TRBD1

CDR3 DNA: TGTGCCAGCAGCGTAGCCGGGGGCAATGAGCAGTTCTTC
CDR3 protein: CASSVAGGNEQFF
J gene: TRBJ2-1
V gene: TRBV9
clone size: NA
D gene: NA

CDR3 DNA: TGTGCCAGCAGTGAAGGAAACAGGGTGGGGCAGTACTTC
CDR3 protein: CASSEGNRVGQYF
J gene: TRBJ2-7
V gene: TRBV6-1
clone size: few
D gene: NA

CDR3 DNA: TGTGCCAGCAGTCATCGTGGGGGGTTGGGCTACGAGCAGTACTTC
CDR3 protein: CASSHRGGLGYEQYF
J gene: TRBJ2-7
V gene: TRBV28
clone size: once
D gene: NA

CDR3 DNA: TGCAGTGCTAGTATCGTCAGGGCGAGCAATCAGCCCCAGCATTTT
CDR3 protein: CSASIVRASNQPQHF
J gene: TRBJ1-5
V gene: TRBV20-1
clone size: NA
D gene: NA

CDR3 DNA: TGTGCCAGCAGCCCCCCCGGGCGGGGCGTAGAGACCCAGTACTTC
CDR3 protein: CASSPPGRGVETQYF
J gene: TRBJ2-5
V gene: TRBV7-8
clone size: NA
D gene: NA

CDR3 DNA: TGCAGCGGGGGACTAGCGGGGTCCACAGATACGCAGTATTTT
CDR3 protein: CSGGLAGSTDTQYF
J gene: TRBJ2-3
V gene: TRBV29-1
clone size: NA
D gene: TRBD2

CDR3 DNA: TGTGCCAGTTGGCCCGGGTTGAACACCGGGGAGCTGTTTTTT
CDR3 protein: CASWPGLNTGELFF
J gene: TRBJ2-2
V gene: TRBV19
clone size: NA
D gene: NA

CDR3 DNA: TGTGCCAGCAGCTCAGCGGGAGAGGCCTACAATGAGCAGTTCTTC
CDR3 protein: CASSSAGEAYNEQFF
J gene: TRBJ2-1
V gene: TRBV7-3
clone size: NA
D gene: TRBD2

CDR3 DNA: TGTGCCAGCAGCGTAGAACAGGGGCGACTGACTAATGAAAAACTGTTTTTT
CDR3 protein: CASSVEQGRLTNEKLFF
J gene: TRBJ1-4
V gene: TRBV9
clone size: few
D gene: TRBD1

CDR3 DNA: TGTGCCAGCAGCCTCACCCCGGGAGAGACCCAGTACTTC
CDR3 protein: CASSLTPGETQYF
J gene: TRBJ2-5
V gene: TRBV9
clone size: NA
D gene: NA

CDR3 DNA: TGTGCCAGCAGCCAGATTAGCGGGGGGGCCAACGAGCAGTACTTC
CDR3 protein: CASSQISGGANEQYF
J gene: TRBJ2-7
V gene: TRBV4-2
clone size: NA
D gene: TRBD2

CDR3 DNA: TGTGCCAGCAGTTACTGGTGGAGTAACAGGGGCTACACCTTC
CDR3 protein: CASSYWWSNRGYTF
J gene: TRBJ1-2
V gene: TRBV6-6
clone size: NA
D gene: NA

CDR3 DNA: TGTGCCAGCTCACCTAATAACAGGGAGAATCAGCCCCAGCATTTT
CDR3 protein: CASSPNNRENQPQHF
J gene: TRBJ1-5
V gene: TRBV18
clone size: NA
D gene: NA

CDR3 DNA: TGCGCCAGCAGGAGGGATTTCCTTGGGGAGACCCAGTACTTC
CDR3 protein: CASRRDFLGETQYF
J gene: TRBJ2-5
V gene: TRBV10-2
clone size: NA
D gene: NA

CDR3 DNA: TGTGCCAGCAGCTTCTCACAGGGGAAGGGTGAGCAGTTCTTC
CDR3 protein: CASSFSQGKGEQFF
J gene: TRBJ2-1
V gene: TRBV7-6
clone size: once
D gene: TRBD1

CDR3 DNA: TGTGCCAGCAGCTTAGATAAACTTTCTTACAATGAGCAGTTCTTC
CDR3 protein: CASSLDKLSYNEQFF
J gene: TRBJ2-1
V gene: TRBV11-2
clone size: NA
D gene: NA

CDR3 DNA: TGTGCCAGCAGCCTCGCACTAGCGGGTACCCAGTTCTTC
CDR3 protein: CASSLALAGTQFF
J gene: TRBJ2-1
V gene: TRBV3-1/TRBV3-2
clone size: NA
D gene: TRBD2

CDR3 DNA: TGTGCCAGCAGCTTAGGAACACCAGAAAAACTGTTTTTT
CDR3 protein: CASSLGTPEKLFF
J gene: TRBJ1-4
V gene: TRBV7-9
clone size: NA
D gene: NA

CDR3 DNA: TGTGCCAGCAGTCGCACCGGGACAGTATACGAGCAGTACTTC
CDR3 protein: CASSRTGTVYEQYF
J gene: TRBJ2-7
V gene: TRBV28
clone size: NA
D gene: TRBD1

CDR3 DNA: TGCGCCAGCAGCTTGCTACAGACCTCCTACGAGCAGTACTTC
CDR3 protein: CASSLLQTSYEQYF
J gene: TRBJ2-7
V gene: TRBV5-1
clone size: NA
D gene: NA

CDR3 DNA: TGTGCCAGCAGCTCTAAATCGGGGGGTCAAGAGACCCAGTACTTC
CDR3 protein: CASSSKSGGQETQYF
J gene: TRBJ2-5
V gene: TRBV5-4
clone size: NA
D gene: TRBD2

CDR3 DNA: TGTGCCAGCAGCTTCGGACTAGCGGGAGGGAATGAGCAGTTCTTC
CDR3 protein: CASSFGLAGGNEQFF
J gene: TRBJ2-1
V gene: TRBV7-2
clone size: NA
D gene: TRBD2

CDR3 DNA: TGTGCCAGTAGTATTGGACAGGGGGTCGCCTACGAGCAGTACTTC
CDR3 protein: CASSIGQGVAYEQYF
J gene: TRBJ2-7
V gene: TRBV19
clone size: NA
D gene: TRBD1

CDR3 DNA: TGCAGCGCTAGGGTGGGACAACAGGGCACTGAAGCTTTCTTT
CDR3 protein: CSARVGQQGTEAFF
J gene: TRBJ1-1
V gene: TRBV29-1
clone size: NA
D gene: NA

CDR3 DNA: TGCGCCAGCAGTCCTGGGGCCCTAGCGGGGGCCGTCAATGAGCAGTTCTTC
CDR3 protein: CASSPGALAGAVNEQFF
J gene: TRBJ2-1
V gene: TRBV4-1
clone size: few
D gene: TRBD2

CDR3 DNA: TGTGCCAGCAGTGAAGCAGAGACAGGCTGGTATGGCTACACCTTC
CDR3 protein: CASSEAETGWYGYTF
J gene: TRBJ1-2
V gene: TRBV6-1
clone size: NA
D gene: NA

CDR3 DNA: TGTGCCAGCAGAAACGACAGGGGGCCTCGTGAAGCTTTCTTT
CDR3 protein: CASRNDRGPREAFF
J gene: TRBJ1-1
V gene: TRBV6-5
clone size: NA
D gene: TRBD1